The text below deals with one T cell receptor beta chain. The entry originates in a study of T cells in Graves' hyperthyroidism and ophthalmopathy. What was amplified from RNA transcripts were TCR beta CDR3 regions. Using the HTBI primer set, a first-round RT-PCR was run on the TCR CDR3. TCRdb itself ran the multiplex PCR reads through MiXCR, one entry per CDR3 protein. The profile shows roughly 400,000 distinct CDR3 sequences, approximately 14% of them singletons. The CDR3 spans 13 residues. The germline V gene encodes CDR1 MNHEY and CDR2 SMNVEV (reference sequence). J gave up 11 bases and V 0 bases, and 5 bases lay outside the gene matches.

The TCR comes from a woman aged 18-29 years with Graves' hyperthyroidism that later progressed to Graves' ophthalmopathy. Specimen: blood. The chain couples TRBV27 to TRBJ1-2, with 8 bases identical to TRBD1. CDR3 nucleotide sequence: TGTGCCAGCAGTTTATCGCGGACAGGGACTTACACCTTC. It yields the protein CASSLSRTGTYTF.